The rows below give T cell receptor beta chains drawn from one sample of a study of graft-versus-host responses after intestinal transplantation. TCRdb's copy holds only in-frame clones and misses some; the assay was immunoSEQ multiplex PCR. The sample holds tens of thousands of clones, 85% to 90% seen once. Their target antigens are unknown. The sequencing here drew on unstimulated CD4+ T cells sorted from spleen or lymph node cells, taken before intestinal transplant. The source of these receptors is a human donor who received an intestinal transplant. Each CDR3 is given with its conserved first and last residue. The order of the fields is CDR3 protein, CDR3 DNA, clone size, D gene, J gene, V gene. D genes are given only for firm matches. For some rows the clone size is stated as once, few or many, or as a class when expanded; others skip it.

cdr3_aa: CASSLLGGNQPQHF
cdr3_nt: TGTGCCAGCAGCTTATTGGGGGGAAATCAGCCCCAGCATTTT
clone_size: -
d_call: -
j_call: TRBJ1-5
v_call: TRBV7-2

cdr3_aa: CAISTGEAYEQYF
cdr3_nt: TGTGCCATCAGTACAGGGGAGGCCTACGAGCAGTACTTC
clone_size: -
d_call: -
j_call: TRBJ2-7
v_call: TRBV10-3

cdr3_aa: CASSLEGQGGGTQYF
cdr3_nt: TGTGCCAGCAGCTTGGAGGGACAGGGAGGGGGCACGCAGTATTTT
clone_size: -
d_call: TRBD1
j_call: TRBJ2-3
v_call: TRBV5-6

cdr3_aa: CASSRGQENTEAFF
cdr3_nt: TGTGCCAGCAGCCGCGGGCAGGAGAACACTGAAGCTTTCTTT
clone_size: once
d_call: -
j_call: TRBJ1-1
v_call: TRBV5-5

cdr3_aa: CASSARLAGEYTDTQYF
cdr3_nt: TGTGCCAGCAGTGCCCGACTAGCGGGGGAGTACACAGATACGCAGTATTTT
clone_size: -
d_call: TRBD2
j_call: TRBJ2-3
v_call: TRBV6-1

cdr3_aa: CSVGTGLNTEAFF
cdr3_nt: TGCAGCGTCGGGACAGGGTTGAACACTGAAGCTTTCTTT
clone_size: few
d_call: TRBD1
j_call: TRBJ1-1
v_call: TRBV29-1

cdr3_aa: CASSLPDSSGYTF
cdr3_nt: TGTGCCAGCAGTTTACCAGACAGTAGCGGCTACACCTTC
clone_size: -
d_call: -
j_call: TRBJ1-2
v_call: TRBV27

cdr3_aa: CASRSQPQHF
cdr3_nt: TGTGCCAGTAGGAGTCAGCCCCAGCATTTT
clone_size: -
d_call: -
j_call: TRBJ1-5
v_call: TRBV19

cdr3_aa: CASSLGLRYGYTF
cdr3_nt: TGTGCCAGCAGCTTGGGACTTCGGTATGGCTACACCTTC
clone_size: -
d_call: -
j_call: TRBJ1-2
v_call: TRBV7-9

cdr3_aa: CASSLAPAGGPGELFF
cdr3_nt: TGTGCCAGCAGCTTAGCGCCAGCGGGGGGCCCCGGGGAGCTGTTTTTT
clone_size: -
d_call: TRBD2
j_call: TRBJ2-2
v_call: TRBV7-8

cdr3_aa: CASSDRGESPGLF
cdr3_nt: TGTGCCAGCAGTGACAGGGGTGAGTCGCCGGGTCTTTTT
clone_size: few
d_call: -
j_call: TRBJ1-4
v_call: TRBV6-1

cdr3_aa: CASISQGTGTGELFF
cdr3_nt: TGTGCCAGCATCTCCCAGGGAACGGGCACCGGGGAGCTGTTTTTT
clone_size: -
d_call: -
j_call: TRBJ2-2
v_call: TRBV6-6

cdr3_aa: CASSYSEDRGFSAFF
cdr3_nt: TGTGCCAGCAGTTACTCCGAGGACCGGGGGTTTAGTGCTTTCTTT
clone_size: -
d_call: -
j_call: TRBJ1-1
v_call: TRBV6-6

cdr3_aa: CATQGGSYNEQFF
cdr3_nt: TGTGCCACCCAGGGGGGCTCCTACAATGAGCAGTTCTTC
clone_size: once
d_call: -
j_call: TRBJ2-1
v_call: TRBV2

cdr3_aa: CASSLTGQTSYNEQFF
cdr3_nt: TGTGCCAGCAGTTTAACGGGACAGACCTCCTACAATGAGCAGTTCTTC
clone_size: -
d_call: TRBD1
j_call: TRBJ2-1
v_call: TRBV27

cdr3_aa: CASSGRGEYHEQFF
cdr3_nt: TGTGCCAGTAGTGGAAGGGGCGAATATCATGAGCAGTTCTTC
clone_size: -
d_call: -
j_call: TRBJ2-1
v_call: TRBV19

cdr3_aa: CASSTGLAGGTKQETQYF
cdr3_nt: TGTGCCAGCAGCACGGGACTAGCGGGGGGAACGAAACAAGAGACCCAGTACTTC
clone_size: -
d_call: TRBD2
j_call: TRBJ2-5
v_call: TRBV11-1

cdr3_aa: CASSLLNANTGELFF
cdr3_nt: TGTGCCAGCAGCTTACTAAACGCGAACACCGGGGAGCTGTTTTTT
clone_size: -
d_call: -
j_call: TRBJ2-2
v_call: TRBV7-6

cdr3_aa: CASSTRAFSQIGELFF
cdr3_nt: TGTGCCAGTAGTACCAGGGCCTTCTCACAGATCGGGGAGCTGTTTTTT
clone_size: -
d_call: -
j_call: TRBJ2-2
v_call: TRBV19

cdr3_aa: CASRTDSYEQYF
cdr3_nt: TGTGCCAGCAGAACCGACAGCTACGAGCAGTACTTC
clone_size: -
d_call: -
j_call: TRBJ2-7
v_call: TRBV6-6

cdr3_aa: CASRGQGVWEAFF
cdr3_nt: TGTGCCAGTAGGGGGCAGGGGGTATGGGAAGCTTTCTTT
clone_size: -
d_call: TRBD1
j_call: TRBJ1-1
v_call: TRBV19

cdr3_aa: CASRQDRGYTF
cdr3_nt: TGTGCCAGCAGACAAGACAGGGGCTACACCTTC
clone_size: -
d_call: -
j_call: TRBJ1-2
v_call: TRBV6-5

cdr3_aa: CASSLAAGAKNIQYF
cdr3_nt: TGTGCCAGCAGCCTCGCAGCGGGGGCCAAAAACATTCAGTACTTC
clone_size: -
d_call: TRBD2
j_call: TRBJ2-4
v_call: TRBV7-3

cdr3_aa: CASGPPGRVGEQYF
cdr3_nt: TGTGCCAGCGGACCCCCAGGGAGGGTCGGCGAGCAGTACTTC
clone_size: -
d_call: TRBD2
j_call: TRBJ2-7
v_call: TRBV7-9

cdr3_aa: CASSRTGEIGQPQHF
cdr3_nt: TGTGCCAGCAGCCGCACAGGAGAAATAGGTCAGCCCCAGCATTTT
clone_size: -
d_call: -
j_call: TRBJ1-5
v_call: TRBV11-2

cdr3_aa: CASRLTGGTDTQYF
cdr3_nt: TGTGCCAGCAGATTGACGGGGGGCACAGATACGCAGTATTTT
clone_size: once
d_call: -
j_call: TRBJ2-3
v_call: TRBV6-5

cdr3_aa: CASSPRTEHSPLHF
cdr3_nt: TGTGCCAGCAGCCCCCGGACAGAACATTCACCCCTCCACTTT
clone_size: -
d_call: -
j_call: TRBJ1-6
v_call: TRBV7-9

cdr3_aa: CASRRGFTDTQYF
cdr3_nt: TGTGCCAGCCGAAGGGGTTTCACAGATACGCAGTATTTT
clone_size: -
d_call: -
j_call: TRBJ2-3
v_call: TRBV6-6

cdr3_aa: CASIPTGASYNEQFF
cdr3_nt: TGTGCCAGCATTCCAACAGGAGCCTCCTACAATGAGCAGTTCTTC
clone_size: -
d_call: -
j_call: TRBJ2-1
v_call: TRBV6-1

cdr3_aa: CASSLRGTEAFF
cdr3_nt: TGTGCCAGCAGCCTTCGGGGGACTGAAGCTTTCTTT
clone_size: -
d_call: -
j_call: TRBJ1-1
v_call: TRBV2

cdr3_aa: CASSGKSGTPSNQPQHF
cdr3_nt: TGTGCCAGCAGTGGTAAATCCGGGACACCTAGCAATCAGCCCCAGCATTTT
clone_size: -
d_call: -
j_call: TRBJ1-5
v_call: TRBV6-1

cdr3_aa: CASRPTGTSGVYEQYF
cdr3_nt: TGTGCCAGCAGGCCAACCGGGACTAGCGGGGTCTACGAGCAGTACTTC
clone_size: -
d_call: TRBD2
j_call: TRBJ2-7
v_call: TRBV11-2

cdr3_aa: CASSFGGAQHF
cdr3_nt: TGTGCCAGCAGTTTCGGGGGGGCCCAGCATTTT
clone_size: -
d_call: -
j_call: TRBJ1-5
v_call: TRBV27

cdr3_aa: CASSYSGDSSFEEQYF
cdr3_nt: TGTGCCAGCAGTTACTCTGGGGACAGTTCGTTTGAGGAGCAGTACTTC
clone_size: -
d_call: TRBD1
j_call: TRBJ2-7
v_call: TRBV6-5

cdr3_aa: CASSYSRGPYEQYF
cdr3_nt: TGTGCCAGCAGTTACTCGAGGGGGCCCTACGAGCAGTACTTC
clone_size: -
d_call: TRBD1
j_call: TRBJ2-7
v_call: TRBV6-5

cdr3_aa: CASSPGSHSPLHF
cdr3_nt: TGTGCCAGCTCACCGGGCAGTCATTCACCCCTCCACTTT
clone_size: -
d_call: -
j_call: TRBJ1-6
v_call: TRBV18

cdr3_aa: CASRIRLRGSNTEAFF
cdr3_nt: TGTGCCAGCAGAATCCGGCTTAGGGGGTCGAACACTGAAGCTTTCTTT
clone_size: -
d_call: -
j_call: TRBJ1-1
v_call: TRBV27

cdr3_aa: CASSYRDRAYEQYF
cdr3_nt: TGTGCCAGCAGTTACCGGGACAGGGCCTACGAGCAGTACTTC
clone_size: few
d_call: TRBD1
j_call: TRBJ2-7
v_call: TRBV6-5

cdr3_aa: CASSQTPGGLLTGELFF
cdr3_nt: TGTGCCAGCAGCCAAACCCCGGGGGGACTACTCACCGGGGAGCTGTTTTTT
clone_size: -
d_call: TRBD2
j_call: TRBJ2-2
v_call: TRBV4-2

cdr3_aa: CASSLGTAYGYTF
cdr3_nt: TGCGCCAGCAGCCTCGGGACAGCCTATGGCTACACCTTC
clone_size: -
d_call: TRBD1
j_call: TRBJ1-2
v_call: TRBV5-1

cdr3_aa: CASSAGQPNTEAFF
cdr3_nt: TGCGCCAGTTCGGCCGGACAGCCGAACACTGAAGCTTTCTTT
clone_size: -
d_call: -
j_call: TRBJ1-1
v_call: TRBV5-1

cdr3_aa: CASSRTGTGNNSPLHF
cdr3_nt: TGTGCCAGTAGTAGAACCGGGACAGGGAACAATTCACCCCTCCACTTT
clone_size: -
d_call: TRBD1
j_call: TRBJ1-6
v_call: TRBV19

cdr3_aa: CASVEWQAPEQYF
cdr3_nt: TGTGCCAGCGTCGAATGGCAGGCTCCCGAGCAGTACTTC
clone_size: few
d_call: -
j_call: TRBJ2-7
v_call: TRBV2

cdr3_aa: CASSGVATYEQYF
cdr3_nt: TGCGCCAGCAGTGGGGTAGCCACCTACGAGCAGTACTTC
clone_size: -
d_call: -
j_call: TRBJ2-7
v_call: TRBV10-2

cdr3_aa: CASSYGTGSYGYTF
cdr3_nt: TGTGCCAGCAGTTACGGGACAGGGTCATATGGCTACACCTTC
clone_size: -
d_call: TRBD1
j_call: TRBJ1-2
v_call: TRBV6-5

cdr3_aa: CASSQVPGERVTEAFF
cdr3_nt: TGTGCCAGCAGCCAAGTTCCGGGGGAAAGGGTCACTGAAGCTTTCTTT
clone_size: -
d_call: -
j_call: TRBJ1-1
v_call: TRBV4-2

cdr3_aa: CASSARTGTEAFF
cdr3_nt: TGTGCCAGCAGCGCTCGGACAGGCACTGAAGCTTTCTTT
clone_size: -
d_call: TRBD1
j_call: TRBJ1-1
v_call: TRBV7-3

cdr3_aa: CASSLVGTGSTEAFF
cdr3_nt: TGTGCCAGCAGCTTGGTGGGGACAGGGAGCACTGAAGCTTTCTTT
clone_size: -
d_call: TRBD1
j_call: TRBJ1-1
v_call: TRBV5-6

cdr3_aa: CASSRGGTEAFF
cdr3_nt: TGTGCCAGCAGCAGAGGCGGGACGGAAGCTTTCTTT
clone_size: -
d_call: -
j_call: TRBJ1-1
v_call: TRBV11-3

cdr3_aa: CASSVSAGAGNTIYF
cdr3_nt: TGTGCCAGCAGCGTGTCGGCAGGCGCTGGAAACACCATATATTTT
clone_size: -
d_call: -
j_call: TRBJ1-3
v_call: TRBV9

cdr3_aa: CASSDDRYTTSTDTQYF
cdr3_nt: TGCGCCAGCAGTGATGACAGGTACACAACTAGCACAGATACGCAGTATTTT
clone_size: -
d_call: -
j_call: TRBJ2-3
v_call: TRBV10-2

cdr3_aa: CASRGGSGYYNEQFF
cdr3_nt: TGTGCCAGCAGGGGGGGTAGCGGGTACTACAATGAGCAGTTCTTC
clone_size: -
d_call: TRBD2
j_call: TRBJ2-1
v_call: TRBV14

cdr3_aa: CASSPPGDYGYTF
cdr3_nt: TGTGCCAGCAGCCCCCCGGGGGACTATGGCTACACCTTC
clone_size: -
d_call: -
j_call: TRBJ1-2
v_call: TRBV7-9

cdr3_aa: CASSREPYFSNQPQHF
cdr3_nt: TGCGCCAGCAGCCGAGAACCGTACTTTAGCAATCAGCCCCAGCATTTT
clone_size: -
d_call: -
j_call: TRBJ1-5
v_call: TRBV4-1

cdr3_aa: CASSQYSGAYEQYF
cdr3_nt: TGTGCCAGCAGCCAGTATAGCGGCGCCTACGAGCAGTACTTC
clone_size: -
d_call: -
j_call: TRBJ2-7
v_call: TRBV11-2

cdr3_aa: CASSYPGENTEAFF
cdr3_nt: TGTGCCAGCAGTTACCCGGGGGAGAACACTGAAGCTTTCTTT
clone_size: -
d_call: -
j_call: TRBJ1-1
v_call: TRBV6-5

cdr3_aa: CASSDPLRERPCEQYF
cdr3_nt: TGTGCCAGCAGTGACCCGCTCAGGGAAAGGCCTTGCGAGCAGTACTTC
clone_size: once
d_call: -
j_call: TRBJ2-7
v_call: TRBV6-4

cdr3_aa: CATRTSGGAYEQYF
cdr3_nt: TGTGCCACCAGAACAAGCGGGGGGGCCTACGAGCAGTACTTC
clone_size: -
d_call: TRBD2
j_call: TRBJ2-7
v_call: TRBV6-1